This T cell receptor (beta chain) derives from a study of blood T cell repertoires in COVID-19. Whole-study context: The United States, Italy and Spain supplied acute and convalescent COVID-19 samples.

Original handling: Reference gene primer amplification in the assay estimated nucleated cell counts. Profiling relied on immunoSEQ multiplex PCR, and the TCRdb table lists in-frame clones only, not all of them. Clonal size and the V and J genes are those of that table, whereas D and trimming came from the DNA. The sample yields roughly 100,000 clones, about 88% seen once. Germline V gene sequence: CDR1 MDHEN, CDR2 SYDVKM. The V end lost 6 bases, the J end lost 5 bases, and 19 bases lay between the germline ends. The CDR3 runs to 15 residues. The chain is built from TRBV28 and TRBJ1-1; D not resolved. This receptor was identified in an elderly woman with acute or convalescent COVID-19. Specimen: peripheral blood. This CDR3 is CASRERESTGTEAFF. The DNA for the CDR3 is TGTGCCAGCAGAGAGAGGGAGTCTACCGGAACTGAAGCTTTCTTT. The full variable domain, in which reference TRBV28 and TRBJ1-1 provide the parts outside the CDR3, is DVKVTQSSRYLVKRTGEKVFLECVQDMDHENMFWYRQDPGLGLRLIYFSYDVKMKEKGDIPEGYSVSREKKERFSLILESASTNQTSMYLCASRERESTGTEAFFGQGTRLTVV.